This TCR beta chain was sequenced for a study of Ad26.COV2.S vaccination and SARS-CoV-2 variants. Here immunoSEQ multiplex PCR was the method, and the copy in TCRdb shows in-frame clones only, minus some. The sample yields 75,000 to 100,000 clones, 82% seen once. Trimming cost V 2 bases and J 3 bases, with 13 bases left between them. The CDR3 is made up of 16 amino acids. Germline V gives CDR1 SEHNR, CDR2 FQNEAQ (reference sequence). The table lists this clone with a count of one. Its antigen is not identified. Findings of the study overall: Substantial breadth in spike-specific CD8+ and CD4+ T cell responses was reportedly seen after vaccination. Responses of T cells in total may have been underestimated by the TCR breadth and depth analyses.

The sequence was collected from a human donor who had recovered from COVID-19. The source was peripheral blood, collected after recovery from COVID-19. The chain combines TRBV7-9 with TRBJ2-2; no clear D. CDR3 in amino acids: CASSLIRSTDTGELFF. CDR3 coding DNA: TGTGCCAGCAGCTTAATTCGCAGCACCGACACCGGGGAGCTGTTTTTT.